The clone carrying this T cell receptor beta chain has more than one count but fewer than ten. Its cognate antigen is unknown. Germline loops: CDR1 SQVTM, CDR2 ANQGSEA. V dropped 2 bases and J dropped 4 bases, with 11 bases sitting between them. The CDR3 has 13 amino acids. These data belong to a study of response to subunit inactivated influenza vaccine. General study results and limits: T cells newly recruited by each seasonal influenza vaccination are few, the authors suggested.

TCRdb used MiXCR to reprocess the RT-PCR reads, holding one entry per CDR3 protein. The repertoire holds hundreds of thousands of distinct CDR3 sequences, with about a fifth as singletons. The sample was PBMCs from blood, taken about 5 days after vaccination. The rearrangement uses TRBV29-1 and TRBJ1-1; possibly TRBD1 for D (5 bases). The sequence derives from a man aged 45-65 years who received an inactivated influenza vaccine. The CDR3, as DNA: TGCAGCGTTGAAAGGGCAGGGACCACTGAAGCTTTCTTT. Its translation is CSVERAGTTEAFF. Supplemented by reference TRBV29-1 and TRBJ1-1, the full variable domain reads SAVISQKPSRDICQRGTSLTIQCQVDSQVTMMFWYRQQPGQSLTLIATANQGSEATYESGFVIDKFPISRPNLTFSTLTVSNMSPEDSSIYLCSVERAGTTEAFFGQGTRLTVV.